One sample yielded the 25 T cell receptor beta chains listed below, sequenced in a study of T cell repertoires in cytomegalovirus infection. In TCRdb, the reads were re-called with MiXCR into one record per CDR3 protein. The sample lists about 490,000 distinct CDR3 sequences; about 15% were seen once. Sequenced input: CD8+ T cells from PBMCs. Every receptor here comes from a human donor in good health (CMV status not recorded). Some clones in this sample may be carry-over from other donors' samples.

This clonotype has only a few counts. The CDR3 sequence is CASSPTSAATDTQYF. In DNA, the CDR3 is TGTGCCAGCAGCCCCACTAGCGCGGCCACAGATACGCAGTATTTT. The J gene is TRBJ2-3, the V gene TRBV7-9, with 7 positions matching TRBD2. The CDR3 totals 15 residues. Germline trimming cut 5 bases from V and 2 bases from J; bases unmatched to any gene: 7. Germline V gives CDR1 SEHNR, CDR2 FQNEAQ (reference sequence).

CDR3 residues: CASKDTTDTQYF. The CDR3 nucleotides are TGTGCCAGCAAGGATACCACAGATACGCAGTATTTT. The rearrangement uses TRBV28 and TRBJ2-3, with D unresolved. The CDR3 length is 12 residues. V gave up 7 bases and J gave up 2 bases, with 7 bases separating them. Germline-derived CDR1 and CDR2 are MDHEN and SYDVKM.

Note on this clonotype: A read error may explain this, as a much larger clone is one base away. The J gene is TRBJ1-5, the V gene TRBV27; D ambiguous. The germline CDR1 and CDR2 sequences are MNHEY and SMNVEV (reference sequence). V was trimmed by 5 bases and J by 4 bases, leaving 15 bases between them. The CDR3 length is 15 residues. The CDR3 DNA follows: TGTGCCAGCAGTCAAAGGAGACAAAAAAATCAGCCCCAGCATTTT. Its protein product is CASSQRRQKNQPQHF.

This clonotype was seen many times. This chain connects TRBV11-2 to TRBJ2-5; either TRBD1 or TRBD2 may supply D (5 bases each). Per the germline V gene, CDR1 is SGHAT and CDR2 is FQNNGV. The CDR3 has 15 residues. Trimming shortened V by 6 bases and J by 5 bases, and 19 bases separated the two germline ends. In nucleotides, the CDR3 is TGTGCCAGCAGGGAATTCGGGACCGGCGGGGAGACCCAGTACTTC. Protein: CASREFGTGGETQYF.

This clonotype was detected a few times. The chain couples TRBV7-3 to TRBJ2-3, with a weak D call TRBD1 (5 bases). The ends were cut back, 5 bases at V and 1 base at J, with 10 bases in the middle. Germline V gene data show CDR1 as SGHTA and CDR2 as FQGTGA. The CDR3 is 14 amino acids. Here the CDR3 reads CASSREGGTDTQYF. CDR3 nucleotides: TGTGCCAGCAGCCGCGAAGGGGGCACAGATACGCAGTATTTT. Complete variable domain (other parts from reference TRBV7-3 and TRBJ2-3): GAGVSQTPSNKVTEKGKYVELRCDPISGHTALYWYRQSLGQGPEFLIYFQGTGAADDSGLPNDRFFAVRPEGSVSTLKIQRTERGDSAVYLCASSREGGTDTQYFGPGTRLTVL.

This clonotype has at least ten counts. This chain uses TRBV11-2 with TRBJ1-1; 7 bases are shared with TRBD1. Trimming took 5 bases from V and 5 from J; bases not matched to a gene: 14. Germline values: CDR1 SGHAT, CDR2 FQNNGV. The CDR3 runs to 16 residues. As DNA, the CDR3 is TGTGCCAGCAGCCCTTGGGACAGTCCCACAGGGACTGAAGCTTTCTTT. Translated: CASSPWDSPTGTEAFF.

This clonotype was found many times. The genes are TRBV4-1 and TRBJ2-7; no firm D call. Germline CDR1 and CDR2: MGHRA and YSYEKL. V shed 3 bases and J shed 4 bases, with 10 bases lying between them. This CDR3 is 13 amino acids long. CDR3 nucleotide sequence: TGCGCCAGCAGCCAGGTGAAGGATTACGAGCAGTACTTC. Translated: CASSQVKDYEQYF.

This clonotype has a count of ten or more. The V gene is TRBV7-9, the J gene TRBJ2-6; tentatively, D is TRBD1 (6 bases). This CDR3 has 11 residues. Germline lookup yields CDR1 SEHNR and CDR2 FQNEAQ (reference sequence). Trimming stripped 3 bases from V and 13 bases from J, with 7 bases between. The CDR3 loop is CASSLDSVLTF. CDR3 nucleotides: TGTGCCAGCAGCTTGGACAGTGTCCTGACTTTC.

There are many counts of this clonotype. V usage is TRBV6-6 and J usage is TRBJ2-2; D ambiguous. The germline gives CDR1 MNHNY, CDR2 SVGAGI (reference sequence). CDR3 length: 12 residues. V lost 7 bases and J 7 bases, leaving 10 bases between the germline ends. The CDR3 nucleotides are TGTGCCAGCACCTCTCTATACGGGGAGCTGTTTTTT. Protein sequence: CASTSLYGELFF.

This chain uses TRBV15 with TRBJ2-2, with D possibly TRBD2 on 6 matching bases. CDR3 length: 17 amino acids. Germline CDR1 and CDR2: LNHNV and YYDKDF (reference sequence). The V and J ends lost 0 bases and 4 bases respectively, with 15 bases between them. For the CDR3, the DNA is TGTGCCACCAGCAGAGATAGGCGGGGCTGGAGCACCGGGGAGCTGTTTTTT. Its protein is CATSRDRRGWSTGELFF.

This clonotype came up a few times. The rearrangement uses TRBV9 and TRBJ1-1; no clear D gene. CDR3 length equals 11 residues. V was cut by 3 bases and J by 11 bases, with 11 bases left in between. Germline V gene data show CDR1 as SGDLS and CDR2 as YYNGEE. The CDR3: CASSGRLGAFF. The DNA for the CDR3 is TGTGCCAGCAGCGGGAGGTTGGGCGCTTTCTTT.

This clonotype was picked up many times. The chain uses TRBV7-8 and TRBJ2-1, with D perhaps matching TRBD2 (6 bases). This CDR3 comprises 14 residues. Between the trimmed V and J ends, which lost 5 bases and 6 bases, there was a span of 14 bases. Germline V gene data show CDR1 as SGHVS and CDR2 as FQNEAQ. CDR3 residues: CASSPTFGGNEQFF. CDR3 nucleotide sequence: TGTGCCAGCAGCCCGACCTTCGGGGGCAATGAGCAGTTCTTC.

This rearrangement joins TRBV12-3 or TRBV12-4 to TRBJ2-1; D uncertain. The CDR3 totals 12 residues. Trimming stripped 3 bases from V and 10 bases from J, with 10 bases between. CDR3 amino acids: CASSFGDFEQFF. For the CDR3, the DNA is TGTGCCAGCAGTTTCGGAGATTTCGAGCAGTTCTTC.

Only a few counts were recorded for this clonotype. CDR3 amino acids: CASSESMGMNTEAFF. CDR3 coding DNA: TGTGCCAGCAGTGAATCTATGGGGATGAACACTGAAGCTTTCTTT. This rearrangement joins TRBV6-1 to TRBJ1-1; D remains ambiguous. CDR1 MNHNS and CDR2 SASEGT come from the germline V gene. V dropped 2 bases and J dropped 0 bases, with 10 bases sitting between them. The CDR3 has 15 amino acids.

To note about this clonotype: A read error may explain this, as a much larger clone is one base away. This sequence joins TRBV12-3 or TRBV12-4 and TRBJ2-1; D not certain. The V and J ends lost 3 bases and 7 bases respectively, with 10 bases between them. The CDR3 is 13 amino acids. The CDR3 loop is CASSLEMSNEQFF. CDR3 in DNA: TGTGCCAGCAGTTTGGAGATGTCAAATGAGCAGTTCTTC.

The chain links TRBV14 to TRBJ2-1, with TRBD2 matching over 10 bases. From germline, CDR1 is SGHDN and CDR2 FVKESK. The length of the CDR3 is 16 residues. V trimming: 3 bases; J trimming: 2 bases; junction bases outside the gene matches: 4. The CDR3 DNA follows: TGTGCCAGCAGCCAGCTAGGACTAGCGGCCTACAATGAGCAGTTCTTC. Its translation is CASSQLGLAAYNEQFF.

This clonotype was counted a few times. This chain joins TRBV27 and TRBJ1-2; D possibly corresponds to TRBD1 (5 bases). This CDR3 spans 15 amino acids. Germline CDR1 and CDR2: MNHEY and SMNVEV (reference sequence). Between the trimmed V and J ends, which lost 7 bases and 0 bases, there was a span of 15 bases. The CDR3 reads CASKRDVGTNYGYTF. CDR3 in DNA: TGTGCCAGCAAGCGGGACGTAGGGACTAACTATGGCTACACCTTC.

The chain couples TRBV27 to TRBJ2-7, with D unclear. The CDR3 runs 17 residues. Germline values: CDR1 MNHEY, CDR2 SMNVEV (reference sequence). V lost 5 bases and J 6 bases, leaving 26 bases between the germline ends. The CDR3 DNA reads TGTGCCAGCAGTCCACGCGGAAGGGTTACGCAGCTGGGCGAGCAGTACTTC. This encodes CASSPRGRVTQLGEQYF.

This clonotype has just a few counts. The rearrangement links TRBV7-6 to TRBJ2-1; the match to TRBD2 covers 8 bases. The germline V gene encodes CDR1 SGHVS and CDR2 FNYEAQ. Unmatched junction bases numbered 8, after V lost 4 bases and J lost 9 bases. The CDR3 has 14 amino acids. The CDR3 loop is CASSSGGGLSEQFF. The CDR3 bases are TGTGCCAGCAGCTCGGGGGGGGGGCTCAGTGAGCAGTTCTTC.

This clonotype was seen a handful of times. The CDR3 DNA reads as TGTGCCAGCAGTTTAACGACCGGGACAGGGTTCTACGAGCAGTACTTC. Encoded protein: CASSLTTGTGFYEQYF. This chain links TRBV27 with TRBJ2-7, with 9 bases identical to TRBD1. J gave up 3 bases and V 2 bases, and 8 bases lay outside the gene matches. The CDR3 extends over 16 amino acids. From germline, CDR1 is MNHEY and CDR2 SMNVEV (reference sequence).

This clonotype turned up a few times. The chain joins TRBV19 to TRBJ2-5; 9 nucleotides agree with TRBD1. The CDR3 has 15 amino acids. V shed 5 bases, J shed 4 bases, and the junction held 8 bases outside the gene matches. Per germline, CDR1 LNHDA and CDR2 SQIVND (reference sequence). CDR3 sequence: CASSARDRARETQYF. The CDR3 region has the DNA TGTGCCAGTAGTGCCCGGGACAGGGCTCGAGAGACCCAGTACTTC.

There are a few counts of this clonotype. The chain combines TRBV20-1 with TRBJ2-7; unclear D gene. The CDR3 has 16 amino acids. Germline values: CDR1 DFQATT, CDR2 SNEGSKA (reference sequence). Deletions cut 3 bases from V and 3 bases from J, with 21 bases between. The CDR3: CSASPTPLGVNYEQYF. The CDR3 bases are TGCAGTGCTAGCCCAACCCCTCTCGGAGTAAACTACGAGCAGTACTTC.

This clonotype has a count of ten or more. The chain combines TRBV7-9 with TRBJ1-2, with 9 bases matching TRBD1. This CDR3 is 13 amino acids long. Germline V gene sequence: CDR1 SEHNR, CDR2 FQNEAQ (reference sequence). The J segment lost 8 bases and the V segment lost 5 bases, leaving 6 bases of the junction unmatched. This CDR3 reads CASSPGTGIGYTF. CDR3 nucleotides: TGTGCCAGCAGCCCCGGGACAGGGATCGGCTACACCTTC.

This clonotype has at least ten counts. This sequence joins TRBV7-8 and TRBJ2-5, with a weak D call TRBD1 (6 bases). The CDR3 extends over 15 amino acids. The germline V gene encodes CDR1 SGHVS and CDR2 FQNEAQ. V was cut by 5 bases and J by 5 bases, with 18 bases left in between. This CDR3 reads CASSTPRGWEETQYF. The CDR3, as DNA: TGTGCCAGCAGCACCCCCAGGGGATGGGAGGAGACCCAGTACTTC.

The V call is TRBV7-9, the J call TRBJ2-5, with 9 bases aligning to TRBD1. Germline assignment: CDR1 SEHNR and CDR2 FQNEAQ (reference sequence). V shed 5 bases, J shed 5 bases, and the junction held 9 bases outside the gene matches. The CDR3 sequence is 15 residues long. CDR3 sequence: CASSHLDRGLETQYF. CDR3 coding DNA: TGTGCCAGCAGCCATCTGGACAGGGGACTCGAGACCCAGTACTTC.